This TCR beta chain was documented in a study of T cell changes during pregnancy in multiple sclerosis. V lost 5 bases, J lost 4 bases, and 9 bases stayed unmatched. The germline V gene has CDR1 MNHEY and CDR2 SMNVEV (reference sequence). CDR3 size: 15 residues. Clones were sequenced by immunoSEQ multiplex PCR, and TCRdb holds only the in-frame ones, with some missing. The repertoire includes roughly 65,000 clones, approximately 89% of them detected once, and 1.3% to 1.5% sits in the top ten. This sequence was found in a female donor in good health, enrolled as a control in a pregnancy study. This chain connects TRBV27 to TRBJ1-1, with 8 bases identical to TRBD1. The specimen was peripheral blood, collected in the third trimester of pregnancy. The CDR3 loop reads CASSPYRGQATEAFF. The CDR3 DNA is TGTGCCAGCAGTCCCTATAGGGGACAGGCCACTGAAGCTTTCTTT.